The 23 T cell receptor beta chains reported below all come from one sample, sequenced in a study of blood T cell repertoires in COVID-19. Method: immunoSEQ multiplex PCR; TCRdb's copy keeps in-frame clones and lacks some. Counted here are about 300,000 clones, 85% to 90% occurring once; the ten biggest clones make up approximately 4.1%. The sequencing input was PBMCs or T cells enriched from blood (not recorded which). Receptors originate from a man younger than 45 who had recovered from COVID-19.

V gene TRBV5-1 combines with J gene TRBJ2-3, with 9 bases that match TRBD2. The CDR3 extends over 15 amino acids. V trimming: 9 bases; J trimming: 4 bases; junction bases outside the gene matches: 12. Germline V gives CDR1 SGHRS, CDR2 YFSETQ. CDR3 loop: CATQEGAGGPDTQYF. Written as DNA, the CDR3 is TGCGCCACCCAAGAGGGGGCGGGAGGGCCAGATACGCAGTATTTT.

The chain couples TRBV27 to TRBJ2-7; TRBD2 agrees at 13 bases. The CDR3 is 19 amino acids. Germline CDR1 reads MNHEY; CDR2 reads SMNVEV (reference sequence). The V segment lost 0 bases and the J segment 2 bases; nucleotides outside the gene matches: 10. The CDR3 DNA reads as TGTGCCAGCAGTTTATCCTTGACTAGCGGGAGGTCCCTTCCCTACGAGCAGTACTTC. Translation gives CASSLSLTSGRSLPYEQYF.

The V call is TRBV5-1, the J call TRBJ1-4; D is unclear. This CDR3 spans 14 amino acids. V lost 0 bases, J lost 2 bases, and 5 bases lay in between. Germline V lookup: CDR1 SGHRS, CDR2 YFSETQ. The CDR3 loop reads CASSLVDTNEKLFF. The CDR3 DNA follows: TGCGCCAGCAGCTTGGTAGATACTAATGAAAAACTGTTTTTT. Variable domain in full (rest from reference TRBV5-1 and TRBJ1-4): KAGVTQTPRYLIKTRGQQVTLSCSPISGHRSVSWYQQTPGQGLQFLFEYFSETQRNKGNFPGRFSGRQFSNSRSEMNVSTLELGDSALYLCASSLVDTNEKLFFGSGTQLSVL.

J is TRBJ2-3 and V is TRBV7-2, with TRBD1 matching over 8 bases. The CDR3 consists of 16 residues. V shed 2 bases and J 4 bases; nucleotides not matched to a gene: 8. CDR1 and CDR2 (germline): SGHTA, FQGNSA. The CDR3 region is CASSLLGQGVSDTQYF. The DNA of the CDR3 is TGTGCCAGCAGCTTATTAGGACAGGGAGTCTCAGATACGCAGTATTTT.

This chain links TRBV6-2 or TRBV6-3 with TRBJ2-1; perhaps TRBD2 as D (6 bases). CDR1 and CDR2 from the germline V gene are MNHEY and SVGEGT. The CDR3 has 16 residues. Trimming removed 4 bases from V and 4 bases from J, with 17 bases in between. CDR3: CASSLPGGAVYNEQFF. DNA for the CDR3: TGTGCCAGCAGTTTACCGGGCGGGGCTGTTTACAATGAGCAGTTCTTC.

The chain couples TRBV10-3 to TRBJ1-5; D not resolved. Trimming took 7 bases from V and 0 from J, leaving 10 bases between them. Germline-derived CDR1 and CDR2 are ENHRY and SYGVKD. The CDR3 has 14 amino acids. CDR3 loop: CAIKPHDSNQPQHF. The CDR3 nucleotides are TGTGCCATCAAACCACACGATAGCAATCAGCCCCAGCATTTT.

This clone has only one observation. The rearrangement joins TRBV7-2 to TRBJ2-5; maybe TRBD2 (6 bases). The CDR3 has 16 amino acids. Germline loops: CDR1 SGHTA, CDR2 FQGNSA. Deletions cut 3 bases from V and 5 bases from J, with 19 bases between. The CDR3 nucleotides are TGTGCCAGCAGCTTGGGGCTGGGGGGAAAAGGGGAGACCCAGTACTTC. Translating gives CASSLGLGGKGETQYF.

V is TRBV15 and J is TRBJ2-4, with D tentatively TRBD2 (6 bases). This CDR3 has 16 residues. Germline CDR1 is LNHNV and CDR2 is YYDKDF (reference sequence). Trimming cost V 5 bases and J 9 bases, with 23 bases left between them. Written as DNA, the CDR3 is TGTGCCACCAGCTTACCCGGGACTGCGAGGTCTGTCATTCAGTACTTC. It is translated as CATSLPGTARSVIQYF. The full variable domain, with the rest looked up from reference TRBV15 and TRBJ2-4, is DAMVIQNPRYQVTQFGKPVTLSCSQTLNHNVMYWYQQKSSQAPKLLFHYYDKDFNNEADTPDNFQSRRPNTSFCFLDIRSPGLGDTAMYLCATSLPGTARSVIQYFGAGTRLSVL.

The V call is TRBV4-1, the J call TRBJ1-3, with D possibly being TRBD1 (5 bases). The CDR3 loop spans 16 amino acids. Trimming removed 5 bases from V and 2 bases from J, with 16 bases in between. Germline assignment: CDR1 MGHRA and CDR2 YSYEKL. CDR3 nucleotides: TGCGCCAGCAGCGCGGGGACCACGGGCCCTGGAAACACCATATATTTT. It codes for CASSAGTTGPGNTIYF.

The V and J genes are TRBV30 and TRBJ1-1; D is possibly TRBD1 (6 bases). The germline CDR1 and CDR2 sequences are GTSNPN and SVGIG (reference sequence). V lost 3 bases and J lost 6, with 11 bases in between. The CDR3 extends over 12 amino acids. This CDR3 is CAWRTHRAEAFF. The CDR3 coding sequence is TGTGCCTGGAGAACCCACAGGGCTGAAGCTTTCTTT.

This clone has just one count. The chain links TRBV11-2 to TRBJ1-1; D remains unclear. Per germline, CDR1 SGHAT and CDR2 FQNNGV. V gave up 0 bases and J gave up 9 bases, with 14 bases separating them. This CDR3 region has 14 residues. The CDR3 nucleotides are TGTGCCAGCAGCTTAGATCTCGGGGTCGTGCAAGCTTTCTTT. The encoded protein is CASSLDLGVVQAFF.

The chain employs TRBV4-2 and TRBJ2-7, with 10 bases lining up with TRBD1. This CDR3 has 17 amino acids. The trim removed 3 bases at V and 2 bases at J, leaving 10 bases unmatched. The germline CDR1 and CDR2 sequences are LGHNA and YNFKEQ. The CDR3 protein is CASSQEQDRGLPYEQYF. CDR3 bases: TGTGCCAGCAGCCAGGAACAAGACAGGGGGCTCCCCTACGAGCAGTACTTC.

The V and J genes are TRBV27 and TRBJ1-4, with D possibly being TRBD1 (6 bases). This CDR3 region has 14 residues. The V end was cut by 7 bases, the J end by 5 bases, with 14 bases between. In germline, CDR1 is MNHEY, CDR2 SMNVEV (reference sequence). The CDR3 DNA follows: TGTGCCAGCATGAGGTCTGGGGGCAATGAAAAACTGTTTTTT. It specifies CASMRSGGNEKLFF.

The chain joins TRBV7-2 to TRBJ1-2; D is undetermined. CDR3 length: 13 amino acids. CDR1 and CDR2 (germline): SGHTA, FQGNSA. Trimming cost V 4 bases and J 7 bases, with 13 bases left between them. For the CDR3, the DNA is TGTGCCAGCAGCTCCCCCTCTTTCGGTGGCTACACCTTC. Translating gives CASSSPSFGGYTF.

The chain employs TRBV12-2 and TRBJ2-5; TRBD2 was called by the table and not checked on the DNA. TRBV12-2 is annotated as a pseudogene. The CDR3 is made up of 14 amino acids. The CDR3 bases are TGTGCAAGTCACCGACTAGCGGTCCAAGAGACCCAGTACTTC. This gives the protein CASHRLAVQETQYF.

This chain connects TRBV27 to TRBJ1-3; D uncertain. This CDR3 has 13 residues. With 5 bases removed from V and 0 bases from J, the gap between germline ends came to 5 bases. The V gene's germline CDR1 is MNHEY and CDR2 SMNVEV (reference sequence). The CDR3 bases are TGTGCCAGCAGTACGGGCTCTGGAAACACCATATATTTT. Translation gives CASSTGSGNTIYF.

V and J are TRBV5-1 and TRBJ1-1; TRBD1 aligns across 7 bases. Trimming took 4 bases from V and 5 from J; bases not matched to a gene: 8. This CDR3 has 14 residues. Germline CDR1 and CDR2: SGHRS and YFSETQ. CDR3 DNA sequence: TGCGCCAGCAGCGTTACAGGGGACAAGACTGAAGCTTTCTTT. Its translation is CASSVTGDKTEAFF.

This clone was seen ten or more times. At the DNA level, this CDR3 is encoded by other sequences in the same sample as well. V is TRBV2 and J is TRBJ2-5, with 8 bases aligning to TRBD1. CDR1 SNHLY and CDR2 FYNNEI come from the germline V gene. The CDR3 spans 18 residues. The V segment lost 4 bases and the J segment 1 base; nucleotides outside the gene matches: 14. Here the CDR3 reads CASSVEGRGRGGQETQYF. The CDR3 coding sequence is TGTGCCAGCAGTGTCGAGGGCAGGGGGCGGGGTGGCCAAGAGACCCAGTACTTC. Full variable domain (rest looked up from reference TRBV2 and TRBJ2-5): EPEVTQTPSHQVTQMGQEVILRCVPISNHLYFYWYRQILGQKVEFLVSFYNNEISEKSEIFDDQFSVERPDGSNFTLKIRSTKLEDSAMYFCASSVEGRGRGGQETQYFGPGTRLLVL.

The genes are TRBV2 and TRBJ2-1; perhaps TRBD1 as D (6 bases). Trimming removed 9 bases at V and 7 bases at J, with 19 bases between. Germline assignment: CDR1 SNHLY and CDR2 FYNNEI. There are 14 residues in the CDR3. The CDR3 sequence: CARGLQGWKNEQFF. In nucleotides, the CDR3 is TGTGCCAGAGGGCTACAGGGTTGGAAAAATGAGCAGTTCTTC.

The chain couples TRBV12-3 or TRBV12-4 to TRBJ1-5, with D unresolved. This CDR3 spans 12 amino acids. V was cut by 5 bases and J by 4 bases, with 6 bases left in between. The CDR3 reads CASSLRNQPQHF. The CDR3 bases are TGTGCCAGCAGTCTAAGAAATCAGCCCCAGCATTTT.

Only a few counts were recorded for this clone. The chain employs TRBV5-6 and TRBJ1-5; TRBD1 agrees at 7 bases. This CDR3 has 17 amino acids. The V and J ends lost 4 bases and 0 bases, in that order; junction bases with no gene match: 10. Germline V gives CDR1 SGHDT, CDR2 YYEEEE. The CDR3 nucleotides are TGTGCCAGCAGCGCCATGACAGGGAGCCCTAGCAATCAGCCCCAGCATTTT. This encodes CASSAMTGSPSNQPQHF.

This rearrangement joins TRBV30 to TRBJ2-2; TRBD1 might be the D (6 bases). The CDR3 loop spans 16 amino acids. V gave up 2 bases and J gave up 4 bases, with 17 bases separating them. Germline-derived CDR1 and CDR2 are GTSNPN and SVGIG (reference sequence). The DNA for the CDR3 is TGTGCCTGGAGTTCTCGCCTGACAGGCCTCACCGGGGAGCTGTTTTTT. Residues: CAWSSRLTGLTGELFF. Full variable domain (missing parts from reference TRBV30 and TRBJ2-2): SQTIHQWPATLVQPVGSPLSLECTVEGTSNPNLYWYRQAAGRGLQLLFYSVGIGQISSEVPQNLSASRPQDRQFILSSKKLLLSDSGFYLCAWSSRLTGLTGELFFGEGSRLTVL.

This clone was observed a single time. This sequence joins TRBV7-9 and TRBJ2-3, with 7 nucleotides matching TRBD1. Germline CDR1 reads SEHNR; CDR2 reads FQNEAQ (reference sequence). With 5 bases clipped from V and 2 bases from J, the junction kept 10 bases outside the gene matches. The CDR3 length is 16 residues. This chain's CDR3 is CASSPLRDRYTDTQYF. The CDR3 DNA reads TGTGCCAGCAGCCCCCTCCGGGACAGATACACAGATACGCAGTATTTT.